This record covers a single T cell receptor (beta chain). Its antigen is undetermined. There are 12 residues in the CDR3. Per germline, CDR1 ENHRY and CDR2 SYGVKD. V shed 8 bases and J shed 2 bases, with 8 bases lying between them. Using immunoSEQ multiplex PCR, the repertoire was profiled, and TCRdb retains in-frame clones only, with some absent. The table shows a few million clones, with 90% to 95% occurring only once. The donors were all Caucasian adults (living in Nashville, Tennessee). A CD45RA-negative memory subset and a CD45RA+ naive subset were separated from the CD4+ cells. The data were taken from a study of shared clonotypes between healthy human individuals. General study results and limits: Naive subsets typically showed greater estimated richness than memory subsets.

Sequenced input: naive CD4+ T cells from PBMCs. The subset here: CD45RA+ positively selected. This TCR came from a man younger than 35 in good health. Some clones in this sample may be carry-over from other donors' samples. The V call is TRBV10-3, the J call TRBJ2-3; D ambiguous. The DNA of the CDR3 is TGTGCCATCGGTACAGTCACAGATACGCAGTATTTT. It is translated as CAIGTVTDTQYF.